This TCR beta chain originates from a study of blood T cell repertoires in COVID-19. About the study: Acute and convalescent COVID-19 samples came from the United States, Italy and Spain.

Authors' analysis steps: How many nucleated cells were present was estimated from reference gene primer amplification. The repertoire was sequenced with immunoSEQ multiplex PCR; TCRdb's copy has only in-frame clones and lacks some. V and J calls and clone size are given by that table; D and trimming were obtained from the DNA. Of 150,000 or so clones detected, 87% appear once; the ten largest clones hold around 6.1%. CDR1 is SEHNR and CDR2 is FQNEAQ in the germline V gene (reference sequence). This CDR3 has 13 amino acids. Trimming pared 2 bases from V and 3 bases from J, leaving 8 bases between. This clone has more than one count but fewer than ten.

Sequenced: peripheral blood. The V call is TRBV7-9, the J call TRBJ2-7; D remains ambiguous. The sequence derives from an older man with acute or convalescent COVID-19. The CDR3 spells CASSLLVSYEQYF. The CDR3 DNA sequence: TGTGCCAGCAGCTTACTCGTTAGCTACGAGCAGTACTTC. Variable domain in full (rest from reference TRBV7-9 and TRBJ2-7): DTGVSQNPRHKITKRGQNVTFRCDPISEHNRLYWYRQTLGQGPEFLTYFQNEAQLEKSRLLSDRFSAERPKGSFSTLEIQRTEQGDSAMYLCASSLLVSYEQYFGPGTRLTVT.